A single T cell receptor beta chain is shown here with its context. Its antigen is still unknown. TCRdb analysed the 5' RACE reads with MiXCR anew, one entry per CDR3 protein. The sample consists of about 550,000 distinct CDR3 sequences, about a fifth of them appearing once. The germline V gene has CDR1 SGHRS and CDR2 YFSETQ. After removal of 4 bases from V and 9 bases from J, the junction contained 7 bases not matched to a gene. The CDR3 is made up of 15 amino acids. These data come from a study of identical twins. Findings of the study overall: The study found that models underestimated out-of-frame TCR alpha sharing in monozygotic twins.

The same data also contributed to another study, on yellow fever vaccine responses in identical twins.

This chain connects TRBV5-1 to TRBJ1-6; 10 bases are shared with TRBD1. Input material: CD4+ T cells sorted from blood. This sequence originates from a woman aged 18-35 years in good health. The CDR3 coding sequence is TGCGCCAGCAGCCCCGGACAGGGGGAGAGTTCACCCCTCCACTTT. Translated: CASSPGQGESSPLHF.